This paragraph reports one TCR beta chain. Generated by immunoSEQ multiplex PCR, the TCRdb table keeps only in-frame clones and is missing some. The table lists approximately 180,000 clones, roughly 90% of them singletons. These data are taken from a study of blood T cell repertoires in COVID-19. Study context: There were acute and convalescent COVID-19 samples, and they came from the United States, Italy and Spain. PBMCs, B-cell-depleted T cells, or T cells provided the cDNA or gDNA that made up the material.

This CDR3 is 15 amino acids long. Germline assignment: CDR1 SGHAT and CDR2 FQNNGV. V lost 0 bases and J 0 bases, leaving 6 bases between the germline ends. The clonotype comes from a man aged 45-60 years with acute or convalescent COVID-19. This chain joins TRBV11-2 and TRBJ1-3; no reliable D call. Sequencing was carried out using peripheral blood. This chain's CDR3 is CASSLDRVSGNTIYF. CDR3 coding DNA: TGTGCCAGCAGCTTAGATCGGGTCTCTGGAAACACCATATATTTT.